The clone carrying this T cell receptor beta chain has only a few counts. Its matching antigen is unknown. The entry originates in a study of T cell repertoires in cytomegalovirus infection. Study at large: TCR beta signatures that were public indicated CMV infection and matching HLA type. The study's findings and limits: Frequencies of public TCR beta families were cumulated, and this identified carriers of CMV plus the relevant HLA.

V shed 7 bases and J shed 4 bases, with 20 bases lying between them. In germline, CDR1 is SEHNR, CDR2 FQNEAQ (reference sequence). This CDR3 has 15 amino acids. TCRdb used MiXCR to reprocess the reads, holding one entry per CDR3 protein. The sample has fewer than 350,000 distinct CDR3 sequences, roughly 9.5% seen once. This receptor was identified in a human donor in good health (CMV status not recorded). Some clones in this sample may be carry-over from other donors' samples. V and J are TRBV7-9 and TRBJ2-7; tentatively, D is TRBD2 (7 bases). Sequencing input: PBMCs. The CDR3 nucleotides are TGTGCCAGCACCCCCTGGCACGCGGGGGCATACGAGCAGTACTTC. This translates into CASTPWHAGAYEQYF.